These T cell receptor beta chains were read from a single sample in a study of blood T cells in healthy people across ages. One entry per CDR3 protein, called by TCRdb with MiXCR from the 5' RACE reads. The table lists hundreds of thousands of distinct CDR3 sequences, around 31% of them singletons. The material sequenced was blood. These receptor sequences come from a woman of 80 years or more in good health. CDR3s include the opening cysteine and the closing phenylalanine or tryptophan. The D gene is left open where the match is weak. Rows give clone size only sometimes, using once, few, many, or a class for an expanded clone.

many	TRBV4-3	TRBJ2-7	15	.	TGCGCCAGCAGCCAAGTCTCAGGGGTGGGTTACGAGCAGTACTTC	CASSQVSGVGYEQYF
.	TRBV7-3	TRBJ2-1	15	TRBD2	TGTGCCAGCAGCCTTCGACTAGCGGGGGGCAATGAGCAGTTCTTC	CASSLRLAGGNEQFF
.	TRBV7-2	TRBJ1-4	11	.	TGTGCCAGCAGTTCTAGTGAAAAACTGTTTTTT	CASSSSEKLFF
.	TRBV6-1	TRBJ1-1	14	.	TGTGCCAGCAGCCCCACCGTACGGAACACTGAAGCTTTCTTT	CASSPTVRNTEAFF
.	TRBV5-8	TRBJ1-2	13	TRBD1	TGTGCCAGCAGGTGGACAGGGGGGTATGGCTACACCTTC	CASRWTGGYGYTF
.	TRBV4-2	TRBJ2-5	15	.	TGTGCCAGCAGCCAAGTTGCTAGCGAACAAGAGACCCAGTACTTC	CASSQVASEQETQYF
many	TRBV4-2	TRBJ2-4	15	TRBD2	TGTGCCAGCAGCCCGGTCGGGGGGGGCCGTCTTATTCAGTACTTC	CASSPVGGGRLIQYF
.	TRBV7-8	TRBJ2-5	15	.	TGTGCCAGCAGCCCCGGGGGGCGAGACACGGAGACCCAGTACTTC	CASSPGGRDTETQYF
many	TRBV3-1	TRBJ2-3	13	.	TGTGCCAGCAGATCGCGGACCGGAGATACGCAGTATTTT	CASRSRTGDTQYF
.	TRBV5-6	TRBJ2-7	15	.	TGTGCCGGCAGCTTGGAGATTGGGAGCTCCTACGAGCAGTACTTC	CAGSLEIGSSYEQYF
.	TRBV15	TRBJ2-2	17	TRBD1	TGTGCCACCAGCAGAACAATTCTGACAGGGGACACCGGGGAGCTGTTTTTT	CATSRTILTGDTGELFF
many	TRBV7-8	TRBJ2-3	17	TRBD1	TGTGCCAGCAGCTTAGTGGGACAGGGGGCGCGAACAGATACGCAGTATTTT	CASSLVGQGARTDTQYF
many	TRBV6-1	TRBJ1-5	16	.	TGTGCCAGCAGGAGGTGGGAAGGGCCGAGCAATCAGCCCCAGCATTTT	CASRRWEGPSNQPQHF